The present T cell receptor (beta chain) was sequenced within a study of T cells after posttransplantation cyclophosphamide. Method: immunoSEQ multiplex PCR; TCRdb's copy keeps in-frame clones and lacks some. Singletons are absent from the sample, which has around 35,000 clones. General study results and limits: Donor CD8+ memory clones often dominated recipient blood repertoires at later times. Tissue-infiltrating T cells from skin or gut overlapped little with blood T cells. After PTCy, TRB diversity resembled that of CNI/methotrexate controls.

Per the germline V gene, CDR1 is SGHTA and CDR2 is FQGNSA. The CDR3 consists of 17 residues. V gave up 4 bases and J gave up 0 bases, with 18 bases separating them. Remarks on this clone: Its antigen is currently unknown.

The related graft donor's blood sample was taken on the day of bone marrow donation. This chain joins TRBV7-2 and TRBJ1-1; D not resolved. The TCR comes from a woman aged 50 to 60 in good health and a related stem cell transplant donor. Sequencing used PBMCs. CDR3 amino acids: CASSSRLIFTLNTEAFF. CDR3 DNA: TGTGCCAGCAGCTCACGTCTGATCTTTACTTTGAACACTGAAGCTTTCTTT.